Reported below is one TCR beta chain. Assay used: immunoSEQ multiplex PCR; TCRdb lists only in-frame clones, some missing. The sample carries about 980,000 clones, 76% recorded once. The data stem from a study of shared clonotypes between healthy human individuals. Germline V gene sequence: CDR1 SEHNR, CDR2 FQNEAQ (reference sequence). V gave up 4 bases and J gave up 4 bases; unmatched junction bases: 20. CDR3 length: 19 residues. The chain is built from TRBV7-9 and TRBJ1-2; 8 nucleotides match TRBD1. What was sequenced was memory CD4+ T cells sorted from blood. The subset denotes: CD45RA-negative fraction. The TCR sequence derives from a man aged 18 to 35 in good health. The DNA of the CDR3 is TGTGCCAGCAGCTCGACCCTAGCCCCCACAGGGGGAGGGCGCTATGGCTACACCTTC. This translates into CASSSTLAPTGGGRYGYTF.